The entry below gives a single T cell receptor (beta chain) sequence along with its context. No antigen is known for it. Using immunoSEQ multiplex PCR, the repertoire was profiled, and TCRdb retains in-frame clones only, with some absent. The sample carries some 86,000 clones, about nine tenths recorded once. The record originates from a study of OX40 agonist ivuxolimab in advanced cancers. About the research overall: It was permissible to have had prior anti-PD-1, anti-PD-L1 or anti-CTLA-4 therapy, and approximately 40% had some. Study-wide findings and caveats: Antigen specificity remained undetermined for the expanded peripheral T cells.

The sequence derives from an adult with an advanced solid tumor such as melanoma, head and neck, liver or kidney cancer. The sample consisted of CD4+ or CD8+ T cells sorted from blood, taken in a trial of the OX40 agonist ivuxolimab.

The CDR3 sequence is CASSPGTGGGLAGVSGSSYNEQFF. DNA for the CDR3: TGCGCCAGCAGCCCCGGGACAGGGGGAGGACTAGCGGGAGTATCGGGGAGCTCCTACAATGAGCAGTTCTTC. The chain employs TRBV5-1 and TRBJ2-1; TRBD2 matches 13 bases. Germline trimming cut 4 bases from V and 0 bases from J; bases unmatched to any gene: 25. Germline loops: CDR1 SGHRS, CDR2 YFSETQ. The CDR3 has 24 residues.